The T cell receptor beta chain under discussion was sequenced for a study of T-cell memory formation after mild COVID-19. This clonotype was counted between two and nine times. Its cognate antigen is unknown. Overall study findings and caveats: Researchers report contracting CD4+ clones mostly in CM and EM, with CD8+ clones in EMRA. Pre-infection memory carried some responding clones, suggesting that cross-reactive memory joined.

TCRdb called the 5' RACE reads again in MiXCR, with one record for every CDR3 protein. The sample records roughly 260,000 distinct CDR3 sequences, less than 20% being singletons. The V end was cut by 4 bases, the J end by 4 bases, with 7 bases between. Germline V gene sequence: CDR1 GTSNPN, CDR2 SVGIG (reference sequence). The CDR3 has 11 residues. The receptor's source is a man younger than 35 who had mild COVID-19 (a few samples of this study predate the infection). Cell type and time point are not known. This rearrangement joins TRBV30 to TRBJ1-2; TRBD1 might be the D (6 bases). Input material: PBMCs or a T cell subset sorted from them (not recorded which). The CDR3 protein is CAWTTGYGYTF. The CDR3 nucleotides read TGTGCCTGGACGACAGGCTATGGCTACACCTTC.